The sample holds one count of the clone carrying this TCR beta chain. Its antigen is not known. The data derive from a study of cytomegalovirus exposure and HLA in healthy donors. Study overall: It was reported in a later analysis that the 90 to 150 validation repertoires used the same platform as the 500 to 700 first-cohort repertoires. Broader study findings: Associated with cytomegalovirus, according to the listing, were 150 to 200 TCR beta chains. The tendency of first-cohort TCR clusters to co-occur in the 90 to 150 validation repertoires was the finding of a later analysis.

In germline, CDR1 is KGHSH, CDR2 LQKENI. There are 16 residues in the CDR3. The junction had 9 bases not matched to a gene; V was cut back by 2 bases and J by 6 bases. The validation cohort, a group of around 130 subjects, included the donors and was separate from the roughly 620-subject first cohort. Some clones are missing from TCRdb's copy, which holds only in-frame ones; the method was immunoSEQ multiplex PCR. The sample yields 250,000 to 400,000 clones, around 90% seen once. What was sequenced was PBMCs. This chain links TRBV18 with TRBJ2-1, with 8 bases matching TRBD2. This TCR derives from a man aged 30-40 years in good health and CMV-seronegative. The CDR3 protein is CASSPSAPGGFNEQFF. Written as DNA, the CDR3 is TGTGCCAGCTCACCATCCGCCCCGGGGGGGTTCAATGAGCAGTTCTTC.